The 15 T cell receptor beta chains listed next were all sequenced from one sample in a study of T cell changes during pregnancy in multiple sclerosis. Sequenced by immunoSEQ multiplex PCR; TCRdb stores in-frame clones only, minus some. This table holds tens of thousands of clones, 92% found once. The source was peripheral blood, collected before pregnancy. Receptor source: a female donor with multiple sclerosis, enrolled in a pregnancy study.

The rearrangement links TRBV19 to TRBJ2-7, with D hard to call. The CDR3 loop spans 17 amino acids. Germline V gene data show CDR1 as LNHDA and CDR2 as SQIVND (reference sequence). Trimming took 7 bases from V and 0 from J, leaving 22 bases between them. In DNA, the CDR3 is TGTGCCAGTACCCCCGTTGAACGAAGCCCCCTCTCCTACGAGCAGTACTTC. Its protein is CASTPVERSPLSYEQYF.

This chain links TRBV5-1 with TRBJ2-5; D possibly corresponds to TRBD2 (6 bases). V shed 3 bases and J shed 5 bases, with 20 bases lying between them. This CDR3 has 16 residues. The germline V gene encodes CDR1 SGHRS and CDR2 YFSETQ. CDR3 sequence: CASSWGDQGVQETQYF. In DNA form, the CDR3 reads TGCGCCAGCAGCTGGGGGGACCAGGGAGTTCAGGAGACCCAGTACTTC.

The rearrangement links TRBV11-2 to TRBJ2-2; D not resolved. This CDR3 region has 14 residues. V lost 5 bases to trimming and J lost 1 base, with 8 bases between them. CDR1 and CDR2 from the germline V gene are SGHAT and FQNNGV. The CDR3 region has the DNA TGTGCCAGCAGCCCCCTTAAGAACACCGGGGAGCTGTTTTTT. Amino acids: CASSPLKNTGELFF. The whole variable domain, filled in from reference TRBV11-2 and TRBJ2-2, reads EAGVAQSPRYKIIEKRQSVAFWCNPISGHATLYWYQQILGQGPKLLIQFQNNGVVDDSQLPKDRFSAERLKGVDSTLKIQPAKLEDSAVYLCASSPLKNTGELFFGEGSRLTVL.

The rearrangement joins TRBV11-1 to TRBJ1-6; 8 nucleotides align to TRBD1. V shed 1 base, J shed 0 bases, and the junction held 2 bases outside the gene matches. The CDR3 covers 17 residues. Germline CDR1 SGHAT, CDR2 FQDESV (reference sequence). The CDR3 nucleotides are TGTGCCAGCAGCTTAGGACAGGGGAGCTCCTATAATTCACCCCTCCACTTT. It is translated as CASSLGQGSSYNSPLHF.

The chain combines TRBV5-6 with TRBJ2-7, with TRBD2 as a possible D gene (6 bases). The CDR3 consists of 14 residues. In germline, CDR1 is SGHDT, CDR2 YYEEEE. Trimming pared 3 bases from V and 3 bases from J, leaving 13 bases between. For the CDR3, the DNA is TGTGCCAGCAGCTGGGGGGTCGGGGACTACGAGCAGTACTTC. Its translation is CASSWGVGDYEQYF.

The chain is built from TRBV2 and TRBJ1-1; 7 bases map to TRBD1. J lost 0 bases, V lost 4 bases, and 2 bases had no gene match. Germline CDR1 reads SNHLY; CDR2 reads FYNNEI. The CDR3 covers 14 residues. CDR3 DNA sequence: TGTGCCAGCAGTGGACAGGGTTTGAACACTGAAGCTTTCTTT. It codes for CASSGQGLNTEAFF.

The chain uses TRBV7-9 and TRBJ2-2; perhaps TRBD2 as D (6 bases). The CDR3 contains 18 residues. The V and J ends lost 5 bases and 6 bases respectively, with 25 bases between them. Germline assignment: CDR1 SEHNR and CDR2 FQNEAQ (reference sequence). CDR3 region: CASSLGGLTPRGSGELFF. DNA for the CDR3: TGTGCCAGCAGCCTGGGAGGCCTTACCCCGCGTGGATCCGGGGAGCTGTTTTTT. Supplemented by reference TRBV7-9 and TRBJ2-2, the full variable domain reads DTGVSQNPRHKITKRGQNVTFRCDPISEHNRLYWYRQTLGQGPEFLTYFQNEAQLEKSRLLSDRFSAERPKGSFSTLEIQRTEQGDSAMYLCASSLGGLTPRGSGELFFGEGSRLTVL.

The J gene is TRBJ2-7, the V gene TRBV9, with TRBD2 matching over 7 bases. The CDR3 extends over 15 amino acids. Germline CDR1 is SGDLS and CDR2 is YYNGEE. V shed 4 bases, J shed 7 bases, and the junction held 14 bases outside the gene matches. The CDR3 nucleotides read TGTGCCAGCAGCCCCTGGACGAGAGGGGAGGGGGAGCAGTACTTC. It is translated as CASSPWTRGEGEQYF.

The chain uses TRBV6-5 and TRBJ2-7; D is perhaps TRBD2 (5 bases). This CDR3 has 13 amino acids. V shed 6 bases and J shed 1 base, with 10 bases lying between them. Germline V CDR1 and CDR2: MNHEY, SVGAGI. The CDR3, as DNA: TGTGCCAGCAGCCGGGAAATTTCCTACGAGCAGTACTTC. Its translation is CASSREISYEQYF.

The rearrangement joins TRBV25-1 to TRBJ2-1, with 7 bases identical to TRBD2. After removal of 0 bases from V and 4 bases from J, the junction contained 9 bases not matched to a gene. This CDR3 spans 17 amino acids. Germline V gives CDR1 MGHDK, CDR2 SYGVNS. This CDR3 is CASSEYFRTGGYNEQFF. DNA of the CDR3: TGTGCCAGCAGTGAATATTTTCGAACGGGGGGATACAATGAGCAGTTCTTC.

This clone is a singleton in its sample. This chain links TRBV5-6 with TRBJ2-2; perhaps TRBD1 as D (5 bases). Germline-derived CDR1 and CDR2 are SGHDT and YYEEEE. This CDR3 is built from 13 residues. The V and J ends lost 4 bases and 4 bases respectively, with 8 bases between them. In DNA form, the CDR3 reads TGTGCCAGCAGCCAGGACATCACCGGGGAGCTGTTTTTT. Amino acids: CASSQDITGELFF. Drawing the rest from reference TRBV5-6 and TRBJ2-2, the complete variable domain is DAGVTQSPTHLIKTRGQQVTLRCSPKSGHDTVSWYQQALGQGPQFIFQYYEEEERQRGNFPDRFSGHQFPNYSSELNVNALLLGDSALYLCASSQDITGELFFGEGSRLTVL.

This clone was picked up one time. The chain links TRBV18 to TRBJ2-5; the D is unclear. Trimming shortened V by 4 bases and J by 1 base, and 10 bases separated the two germline ends. CDR1 and CDR2 from the germline V gene are KGHSH and LQKENI. The CDR3 loop spans 14 amino acids. The CDR3 loop reads CASSQNSGQETQYF. DNA for the CDR3: TGTGCCAGCTCACAAAACAGTGGCCAAGAGACCCAGTACTTC.

J is TRBJ2-3 and V is TRBV5-5; 9 nucleotides match TRBD1. From germline, CDR1 is SGHKS and CDR2 YYEKEE (reference sequence). The CDR3 is 14 amino acids. V was clipped by 2 bases and J by 6 bases; unmatched bases: 4. The CDR3 nucleotides are TGTGCCAGCAGCTTAGGACAGGGGTTCGATACGCAGTATTTT. Amino acids: CASSLGQGFDTQYF. The whole variable domain, filled in from reference TRBV5-5 and TRBJ2-3, reads DAGVTQSPTHLIKTRGQQVTLRCSPISGHKSVSWYQQVLGQGPQFIFQYYEKEERGRGNFPDRFSARQFPNYSSELNVNALLLGDSALYLCASSLGQGFDTQYFGPGTRLTVL.

The J gene is TRBJ1-1, the V gene TRBV6-5; D is perhaps TRBD1 (6 bases). Germline CDR1 is MNHEY and CDR2 is SVGAGI. The CDR3 has 13 amino acids. V was pared by 8 bases and J by 3 bases, with 13 bases between. CDR3 sequence: CASLRRGHTEAFF. CDR3 nucleotides: TGTGCCAGCTTAAGGCGGGGGCACACTGAAGCTTTCTTT.

The gene calls are TRBV5-1 and TRBJ2-2; unclear D gene. V lost 1 base and J 0 bases, leaving 13 bases between the germline ends. CDR1 is SGHRS and CDR2 is YFSETQ in the germline V gene. CDR3 size: 17 residues. The CDR3 sequence is CASSLPPVRPNTGELFF. The CDR3 coding sequence is TGCGCCAGCAGCTTGCCCCCAGTGAGGCCGAACACCGGGGAGCTGTTTTTT. The full variable domain, with the rest looked up from reference TRBV5-1 and TRBJ2-2, is KAGVTQTPRYLIKTRGQQVTLSCSPISGHRSVSWYQQTPGQGLQFLFEYFSETQRNKGNFPGRFSGRQFSNSRSEMNVSTLELGDSALYLCASSLPPVRPNTGELFFGEGSRLTVL.